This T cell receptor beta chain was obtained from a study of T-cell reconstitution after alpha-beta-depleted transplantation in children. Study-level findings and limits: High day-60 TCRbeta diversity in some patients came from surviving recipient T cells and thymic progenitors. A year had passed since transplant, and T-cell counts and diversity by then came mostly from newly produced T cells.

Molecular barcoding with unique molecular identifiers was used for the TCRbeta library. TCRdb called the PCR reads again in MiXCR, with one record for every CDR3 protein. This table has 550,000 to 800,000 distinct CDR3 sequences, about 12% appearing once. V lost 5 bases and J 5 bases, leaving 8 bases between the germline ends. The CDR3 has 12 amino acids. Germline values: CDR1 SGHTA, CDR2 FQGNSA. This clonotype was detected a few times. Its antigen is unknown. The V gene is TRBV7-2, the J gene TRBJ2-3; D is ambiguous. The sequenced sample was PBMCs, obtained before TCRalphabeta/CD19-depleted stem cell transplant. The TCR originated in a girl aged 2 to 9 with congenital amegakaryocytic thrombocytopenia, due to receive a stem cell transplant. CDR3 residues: CASSKYIDTQYF. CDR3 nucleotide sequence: TGTGCCAGCAGCAAATATATAGATACGCAGTATTTT.